This T cell receptor beta chain was documented in a study of T cells after yellow fever vaccination. Broader study findings: The secondary response was weaker, and its peak arrived faster, on day 5 versus 15.

Per germline, CDR1 DFQATT and CDR2 SNEGSKA (reference sequence). The CDR3 is 14 residues long. The germline V and J ends were trimmed by 3 bases and 5 bases, with 14 bases remaining between them. This clonotype was observed a handful of times. Its target is not known. TCRdb fed the 5' RACE reads into MiXCR, producing one record per CDR3 protein. There are 250,000 to 300,000 distinct CDR3 sequences in the sample; about an eighth occur only once, and about 0.54% lies in the top ten. The sample was CD4+ T cells sorted from PBMCs, taken 45 days after the yellow fever booster vaccination. The receptor was isolated from a man aged 30-40 years who received the YFV17D yellow fever vaccine. This chain links TRBV20-1 with TRBJ2-1; D may be TRBD2 (5 bases). This chain's CDR3 is CSARDGSGDNEQFF. The CDR3 DNA reads as TGCAGTGCTAGGGACGGAAGCGGCGACAATGAGCAGTTCTTC.